The entry below describes one TCR beta chain. Method: immunoSEQ multiplex PCR; TCRdb's copy keeps in-frame clones and lacks some. Of 55,000 to 75,000 clones listed, about 95% are singletons. The data were taken from a study of technical replicates of blood from a handful of donors. CDR1 is SGHTA and CDR2 is FQGNSA in the germline V gene. The CDR3 has 15 amino acids. V lost 5 bases to trimming and J lost 1 base; unmatched junction nucleotides: 5. The specimen sequenced was PBMCs. The clonotype was recovered from a human donor in good health. Some clones in this sample may be carry-over from other donors' samples. The chain employs TRBV7-2 and TRBJ2-3; 8 positions match TRBD2. Written as DNA, the CDR3 is TGTGCCAGCAGCCCCTTTAGCGGGGGCACAGATACGCAGTATTTT. Its protein is CASSPFSGGTDTQYF.